The sequence of this T cell receptor (beta chain) was determined in a study of a mutant IDH1 vaccine in newly diagnosed glioma. In the study overall: The week-35 safety follow-up was V12, and the week-47 study end was V13. Findings and caveats of the study: Alterations occurring in top peripheral T cell clonotypes seemed unrelated to pseudoprogression.

Data came from immunoSEQ multiplex PCR; TCRdb stores just in-frame clones and leaves some out. Of some 31,000 clones listed, 65% to 85% are singletons. Between the trimmed V and J ends, which lost 1 base and 5 bases, there was a span of 16 bases. The CDR3 spans 15 residues. The germline gives CDR1 GTSNPN, CDR2 SVGIG (reference sequence). About this clone: Its antigen is unidentified.

The time point was: week 47, end of study. All doses held 300 ug of mutant IDH1 20-mer peptide, with topical imiquimod. There were eight vaccinations for patients, given in weeks 1, 3, 5, 7, 11, 15, 19 and 23. The sequence was obtained from a man under 40 with glioma. The sequenced sample was PBMCs, obtained from a glioma patient whose treatment included an IDH1 peptide vaccine. The chain joins TRBV30 to TRBJ2-3; D perhaps matches TRBD2 (6 bases). As DNA, the CDR3 is TGTGCCTGGAGTGCCCTTACGGGGGTGATAGATACGCAGTATTTT. Protein sequence: CAWSALTGVIDTQYF.